This T cell receptor beta chain was found in a study of blood T cells in healthy people across ages. Study findings and constraints: Nothing was known about donor CMV status, and this possibly confounded expanded clonotype changes.

Concerning this clonotype itself: Antigen: not known.

The authors drew around 11 milliliters of peripheral blood from each donor. V was pared by 0 bases and J by 1 base, with 8 bases of the junction left unmatched. Germline assignment: CDR1 DFQATT and CDR2 SNEGSKA (reference sequence). This CDR3 has 16 residues. Sample-barcoded 5' priming and a J-beta primer mix drove a second PCR of roughly 7 to 11 cycles. Per-sample output comprised a minimum of 2.5 million paired-end reads containing CDR3. TCRdb independently ran MiXCR on the 5' RACE reads; one entry per CDR3 protein. This sample yields approximately 820,000 distinct CDR3 sequences, of which under 45% are seen a single time; around 21% belongs to the top ten.

V usage is TRBV20-1 and J usage is TRBJ2-7, with 8 bases lining up with TRBD1. Sequencing was performed on blood. The TCR sequence derives from a man aged 55 to 70 in good health. CDR3 coding DNA: TGCAGTGCTAGAGATTCGGTGACAGGGGTATCCTACGAGCAGTACTTC. Amino acid sequence: CSARDSVTGVSYEQYF.